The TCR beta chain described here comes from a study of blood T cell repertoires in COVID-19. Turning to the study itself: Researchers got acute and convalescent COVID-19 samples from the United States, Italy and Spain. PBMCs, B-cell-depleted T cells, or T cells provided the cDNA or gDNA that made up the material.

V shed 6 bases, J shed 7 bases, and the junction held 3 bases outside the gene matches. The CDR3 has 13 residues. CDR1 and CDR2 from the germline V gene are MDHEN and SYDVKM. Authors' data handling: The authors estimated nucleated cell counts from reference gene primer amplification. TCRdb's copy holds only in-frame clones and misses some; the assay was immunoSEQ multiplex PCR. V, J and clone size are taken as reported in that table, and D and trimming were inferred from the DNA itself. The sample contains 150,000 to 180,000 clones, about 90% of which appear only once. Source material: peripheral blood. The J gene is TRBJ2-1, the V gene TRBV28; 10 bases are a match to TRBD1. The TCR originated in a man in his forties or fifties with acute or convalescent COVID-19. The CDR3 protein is CASRGQGWNEQFF. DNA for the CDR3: TGTGCCAGCAGGGGACAGGGGTGGAATGAGCAGTTCTTC.